This T cell receptor beta chain was retrieved from a study of PD-L1 blockade in urothelial cancer. This table comes from immunoSEQ multiplex PCR, and its TCRdb copy is limited to in-frame clones, with some not included. Of tens of thousands of clones detected, 70% to 90% appear once; the ten largest clones hold about 15%. The time point is: pretreatment peripheral blood. This clonotype originated in a woman aged 55-70 years with urothelial cancer. Sample: PBMCs, taken around atezolizumab (anti-PD-L1) treatment.

In DNA form, the CDR3 reads TGTGCCAGCAGCTTGGTGGGGCAAGCGGGGTACGAGCAGTACTTC. This translates into CASSLVGQAGYEQYF. J is TRBJ2-7 and V is TRBV5-5; 7 bases are a match to TRBD2. Germline lookup yields CDR1 SGHKS and CDR2 YYEKEE (reference sequence). This CDR3 has 15 residues. V was clipped by 0 bases and J by 4 bases; unmatched bases: 7.